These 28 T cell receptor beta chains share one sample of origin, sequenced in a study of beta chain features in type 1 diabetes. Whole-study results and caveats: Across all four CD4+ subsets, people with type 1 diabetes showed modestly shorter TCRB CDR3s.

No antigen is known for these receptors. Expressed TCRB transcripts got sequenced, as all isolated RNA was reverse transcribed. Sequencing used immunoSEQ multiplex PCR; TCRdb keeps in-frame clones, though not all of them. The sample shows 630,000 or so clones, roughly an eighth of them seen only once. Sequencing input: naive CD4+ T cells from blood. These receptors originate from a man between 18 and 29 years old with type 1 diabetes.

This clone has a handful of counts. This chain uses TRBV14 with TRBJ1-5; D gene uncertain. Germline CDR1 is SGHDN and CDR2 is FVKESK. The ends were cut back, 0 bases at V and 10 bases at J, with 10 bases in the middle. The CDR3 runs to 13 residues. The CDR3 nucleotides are TGTGCCAGCAGCCAAGATGTAAGGTACCCCCAGCATTTT. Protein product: CASSQDVRYPQHF.

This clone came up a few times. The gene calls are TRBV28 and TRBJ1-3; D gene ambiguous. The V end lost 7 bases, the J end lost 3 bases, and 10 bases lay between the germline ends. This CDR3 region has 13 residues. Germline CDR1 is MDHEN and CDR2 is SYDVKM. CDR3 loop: CASTPGGGNTIYF. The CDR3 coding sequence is TGTGCCAGCACTCCTGGTGGTGGAAACACCATATATTTT. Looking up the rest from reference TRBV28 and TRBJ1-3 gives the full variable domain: DVKVTQSSRYLVKRTGEKVFLECVQDMDHENMFWYRQDPGLGLRLIYFSYDVKMKEKGDIPEGYSVSREKKERFSLILESASTNQTSMYLCASTPGGGNTIYFGEGSWLTVV.

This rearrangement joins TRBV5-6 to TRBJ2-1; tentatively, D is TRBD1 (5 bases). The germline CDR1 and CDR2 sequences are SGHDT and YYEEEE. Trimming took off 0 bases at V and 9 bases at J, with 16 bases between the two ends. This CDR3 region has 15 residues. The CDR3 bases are TGTGCCAGCAGCTTGGGTTATACCACAGGATTTGAGCAGTTCTTC. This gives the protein CASSLGYTTGFEQFF.

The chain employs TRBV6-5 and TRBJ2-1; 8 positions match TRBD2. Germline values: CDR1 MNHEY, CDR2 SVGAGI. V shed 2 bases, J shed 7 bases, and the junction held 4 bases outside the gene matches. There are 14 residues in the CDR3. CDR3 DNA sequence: TGTGCCAGCAGTTACGGGACTAGAGGGAATGAGCAGTTCTTC. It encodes CASSYGTRGNEQFF.

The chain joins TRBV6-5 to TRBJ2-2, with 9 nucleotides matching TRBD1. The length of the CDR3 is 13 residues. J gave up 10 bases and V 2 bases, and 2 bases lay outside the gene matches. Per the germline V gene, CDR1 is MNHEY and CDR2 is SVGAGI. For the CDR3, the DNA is TGTGCCAGCAGTTACCGGGACAGGGAGGAGCTGTTTTTT. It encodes CASSYRDREELFF.

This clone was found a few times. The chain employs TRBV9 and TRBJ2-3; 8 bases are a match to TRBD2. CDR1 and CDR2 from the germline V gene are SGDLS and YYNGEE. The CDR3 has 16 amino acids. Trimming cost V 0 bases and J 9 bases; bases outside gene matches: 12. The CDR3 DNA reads TGTGCCAGCAGCGTAGGTGGGTCTAGCGGGCCCCCAACGCAGTATTTT. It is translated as CASSVGGSSGPPTQYF.

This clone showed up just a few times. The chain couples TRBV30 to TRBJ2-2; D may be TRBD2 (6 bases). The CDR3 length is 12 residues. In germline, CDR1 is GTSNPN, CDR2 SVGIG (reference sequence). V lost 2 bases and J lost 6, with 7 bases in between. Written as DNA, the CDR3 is TGTGCCTGGAGTAGGAGGGCCGGGGAGCTGTTTTTT. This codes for CAWSRRAGELFF. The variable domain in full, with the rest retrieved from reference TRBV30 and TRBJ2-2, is SQTIHQWPATLVQPVGSPLSLECTVEGTSNPNLYWYRQAAGRGLQLLFYSVGIGQISSEVPQNLSASRPQDRQFILSSKKLLLSDSGFYLCAWSRRAGELFFGEGSRLTVL.

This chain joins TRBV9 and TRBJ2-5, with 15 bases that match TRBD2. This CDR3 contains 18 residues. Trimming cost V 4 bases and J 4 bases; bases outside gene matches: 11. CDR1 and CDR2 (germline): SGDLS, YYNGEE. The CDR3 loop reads CASSPGGLAGGPRETQYF. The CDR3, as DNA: TGTGCCAGCAGCCCAGGAGGACTAGCGGGAGGGCCGAGAGAGACCCAGTACTTC.

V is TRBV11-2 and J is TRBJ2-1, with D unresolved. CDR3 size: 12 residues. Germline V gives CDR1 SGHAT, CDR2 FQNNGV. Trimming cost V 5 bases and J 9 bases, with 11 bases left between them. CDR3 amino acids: CASSQAWGEQFF. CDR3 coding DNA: TGTGCCAGCAGCCAAGCGTGGGGTGAGCAGTTCTTC.

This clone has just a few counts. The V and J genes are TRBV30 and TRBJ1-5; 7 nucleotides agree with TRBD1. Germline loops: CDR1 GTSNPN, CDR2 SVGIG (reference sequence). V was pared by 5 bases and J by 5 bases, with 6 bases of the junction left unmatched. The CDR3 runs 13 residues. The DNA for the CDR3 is TGTGCCTGGGGAACAGGGGAGGATCAGCCCCAGCATTTT. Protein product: CAWGTGEDQPQHF.

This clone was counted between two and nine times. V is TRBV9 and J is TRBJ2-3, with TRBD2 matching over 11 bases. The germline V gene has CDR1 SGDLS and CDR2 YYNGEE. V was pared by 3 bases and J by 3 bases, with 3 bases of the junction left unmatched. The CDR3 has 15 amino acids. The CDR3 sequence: CASSATSGITDTQYF. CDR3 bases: TGTGCCAGCAGCGCGACTAGCGGGATTACAGATACGCAGTATTTT.

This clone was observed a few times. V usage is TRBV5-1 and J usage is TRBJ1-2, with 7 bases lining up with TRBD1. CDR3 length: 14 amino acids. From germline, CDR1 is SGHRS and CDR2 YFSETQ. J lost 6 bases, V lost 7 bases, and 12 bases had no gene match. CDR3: CASGPGDRMNGYTF. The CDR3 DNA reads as TGCGCCAGCGGACCCGGGGACAGAATGAATGGCTACACCTTC.

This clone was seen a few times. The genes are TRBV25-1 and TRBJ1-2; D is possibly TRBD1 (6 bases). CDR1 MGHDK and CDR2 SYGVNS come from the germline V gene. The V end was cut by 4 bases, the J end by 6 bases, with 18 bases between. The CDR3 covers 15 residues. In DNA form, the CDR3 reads TGTGCCAGCAGTGCAACCGACAGGTACTTCCATGGCTACACCTTC. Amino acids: CASSATDRYFHGYTF.

The CDR3 nucleotides read TGTGCCACCAGCAGAGACATCACAGATACGCAGTATTTT. It specifies CATSRDITDTQYF. This chain links TRBV15 with TRBJ2-3; no clear D. The CDR3 has 13 amino acids. Trimming cost V 0 bases and J 2 bases, with 3 bases left between them. CDR1 LNHNV and CDR2 YYDKDF come from the germline V gene (reference sequence).

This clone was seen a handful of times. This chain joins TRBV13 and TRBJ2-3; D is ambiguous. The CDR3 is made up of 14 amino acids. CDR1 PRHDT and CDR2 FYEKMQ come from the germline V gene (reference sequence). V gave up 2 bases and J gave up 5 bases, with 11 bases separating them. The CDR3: CASSLSPPGDTQYF. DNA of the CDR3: TGTGCCAGCAGCTTAAGTCCCCCTGGAGATACGCAGTATTTT. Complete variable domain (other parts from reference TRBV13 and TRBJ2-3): AAGVIQSPRHLIKEKRETATLKCYPIPRHDTVYWYQQGPGQDPQFLISFYEKMQSDKGSIPDRFSAQQFSDYHSELNMSSLELGDSALYFCASSLSPPGDTQYFGPGTRLTVL.

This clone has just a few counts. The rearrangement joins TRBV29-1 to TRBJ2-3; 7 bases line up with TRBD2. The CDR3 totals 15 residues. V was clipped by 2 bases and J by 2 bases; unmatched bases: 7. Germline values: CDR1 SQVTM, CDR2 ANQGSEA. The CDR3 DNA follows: TGCAGCGTTGAAAGGGCTAGCGGAGTCACAGATACGCAGTATTTT. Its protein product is CSVERASGVTDTQYF.

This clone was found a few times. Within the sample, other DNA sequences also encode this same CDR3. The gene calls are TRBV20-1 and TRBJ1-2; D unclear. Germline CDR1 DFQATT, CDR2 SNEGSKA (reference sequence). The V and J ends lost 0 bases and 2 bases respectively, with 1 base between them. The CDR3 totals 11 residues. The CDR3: CSARENYGYTF. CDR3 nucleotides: TGCAGTGCTAGAGAGAACTATGGCTACACCTTC.

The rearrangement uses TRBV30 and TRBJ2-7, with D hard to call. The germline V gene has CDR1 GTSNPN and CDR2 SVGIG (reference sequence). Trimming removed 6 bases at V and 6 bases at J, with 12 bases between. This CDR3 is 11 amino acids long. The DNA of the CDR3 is TGTGCCTGTGCATTGGGTGTCGAGCAGTACTTC. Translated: CACALGVEQYF.

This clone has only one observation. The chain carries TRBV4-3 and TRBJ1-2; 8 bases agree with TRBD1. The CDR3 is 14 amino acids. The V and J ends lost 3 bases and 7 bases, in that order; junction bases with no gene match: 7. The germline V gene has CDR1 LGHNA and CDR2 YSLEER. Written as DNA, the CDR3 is TGCGCCAGCAGCCAGAGACAGGGGTCGATTGGCTACACCTTC. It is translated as CASSQRQGSIGYTF.

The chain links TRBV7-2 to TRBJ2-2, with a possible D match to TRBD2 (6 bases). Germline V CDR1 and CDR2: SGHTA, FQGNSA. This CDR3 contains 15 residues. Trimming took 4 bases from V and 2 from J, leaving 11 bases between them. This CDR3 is CASSSGLLNTGELFF. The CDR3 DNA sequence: TGTGCCAGCAGCTCGGGACTTCTTAACACCGGGGAGCTGTTTTTT.

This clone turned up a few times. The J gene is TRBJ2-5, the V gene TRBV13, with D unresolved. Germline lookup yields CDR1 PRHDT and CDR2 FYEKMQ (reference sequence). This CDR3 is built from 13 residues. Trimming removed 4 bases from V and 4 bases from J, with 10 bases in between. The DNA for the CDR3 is TGTGCCAGCAGCTCCCCAGTAGGAGAGACCCAGTACTTC. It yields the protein CASSSPVGETQYF.

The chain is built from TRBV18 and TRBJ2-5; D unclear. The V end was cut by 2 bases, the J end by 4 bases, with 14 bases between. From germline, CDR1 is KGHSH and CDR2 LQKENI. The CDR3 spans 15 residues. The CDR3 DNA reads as TGTGCCAGCTCACCAAAAGCAGCAGGAGTAGAGACCCAGTACTTC. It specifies CASSPKAAGVETQYF.

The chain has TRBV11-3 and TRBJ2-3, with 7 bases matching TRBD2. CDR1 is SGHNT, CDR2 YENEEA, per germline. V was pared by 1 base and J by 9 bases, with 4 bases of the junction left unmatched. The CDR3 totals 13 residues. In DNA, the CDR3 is TGTGCCAGCAGCTTAGGGGTAGCGGGCACGCAGTATTTT. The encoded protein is CASSLGVAGTQYF.

In nucleotides, the CDR3 is TGTGCCAGTAGTATCACAGGGGGGGTGAACACTGAAGCTTTCTTT. Its protein product is CASSITGGVNTEAFF. This chain uses TRBV19 with TRBJ1-1, with 8 nucleotides matching TRBD1. CDR3 length equals 15 residues. From germline, CDR1 is LNHDA and CDR2 SQIVND (reference sequence). The J segment lost 0 bases and the V segment lost 3 bases, leaving 3 bases of the junction unmatched.

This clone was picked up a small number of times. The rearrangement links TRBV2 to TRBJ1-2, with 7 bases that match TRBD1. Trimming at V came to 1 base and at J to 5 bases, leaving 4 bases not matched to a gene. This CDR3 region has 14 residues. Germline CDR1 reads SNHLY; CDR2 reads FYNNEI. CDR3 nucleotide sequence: TGTGCCAGCAGTGAAGGGGTCAGGGGGTATGGCTACACCTTC. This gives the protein CASSEGVRGYGYTF. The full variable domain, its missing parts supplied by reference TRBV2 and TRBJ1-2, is EPEVTQTPSHQVTQMGQEVILRCVPISNHLYFYWYRQILGQKVEFLVSFYNNEISEKSEIFDDQFSVERPDGSNFTLKIRSTKLEDSAMYFCASSEGVRGYGYTFGSGTRLTVV.

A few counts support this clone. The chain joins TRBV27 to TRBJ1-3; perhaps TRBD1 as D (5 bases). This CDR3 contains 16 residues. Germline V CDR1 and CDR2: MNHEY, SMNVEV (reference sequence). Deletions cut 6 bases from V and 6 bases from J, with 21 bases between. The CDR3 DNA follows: TGTGCCAGCAGCTCTACGGGGCAGGGCTTAGTAAACACCATATATTTT. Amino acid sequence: CASSSTGQGLVNTIYF.

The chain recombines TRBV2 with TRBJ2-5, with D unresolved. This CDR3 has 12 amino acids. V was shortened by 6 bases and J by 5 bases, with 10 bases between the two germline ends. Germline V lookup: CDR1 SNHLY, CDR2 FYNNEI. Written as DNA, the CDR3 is TGTGCCAGCAGCCCCGTGGCCGAGACCCAGTACTTC. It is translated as CASSPVAETQYF.

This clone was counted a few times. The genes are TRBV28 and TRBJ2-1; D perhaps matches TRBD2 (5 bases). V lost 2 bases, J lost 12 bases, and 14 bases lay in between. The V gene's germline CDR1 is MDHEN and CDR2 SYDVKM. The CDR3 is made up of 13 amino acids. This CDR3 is CASSLTGPGGQFF. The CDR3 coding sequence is TGTGCCAGCAGTTTAACGGGTCCTGGAGGGCAGTTCTTC.